These 25 T cell receptor beta chains share one sample of origin, sequenced in a study of cytomegalovirus exposure and HLA in healthy donors. The PCR contained 60 Vbeta and 13 Jbeta primers. Sequenced by immunoSEQ multiplex PCR; TCRdb stores in-frame clones only, minus some. The profile shows about 80,000 clones, 62% of them singletons. The sample was PBMCs. These receptors all come from a male donor in good health and CMV-seropositive.

The V and J genes are TRBV7-2 and TRBJ2-5; weak D call: TRBD2 (5 bases). Trimming removed 6 bases from V and 5 bases from J, with 7 bases in between. CDR1 is SGHTA, CDR2 FQGNSA, per germline. The CDR3 sequence is 11 residues long. The chain's CDR3 is CASRGAETQYF. Written as DNA, the CDR3 is TGTGCCAGCAGGGGAGCGGAGACCCAGTACTTC.

This chain uses TRBV27 with TRBJ1-6, with 8 bases that match TRBD1. The germline V gene has CDR1 MNHEY and CDR2 SMNVEV (reference sequence). V dropped 6 bases and J dropped 7; count of bases not matched to a gene: 5. The CDR3 loop spans 14 amino acids. Written as DNA, the CDR3 is TGTGCCAGCAGAACGGACAGGGAAAATTCACCCCTCCACTTT. Encoded protein: CASRTDRENSPLHF.

The chain employs TRBV4-1 and TRBJ2-7, with a possible D match to TRBD1 (5 bases). This CDR3 contains 15 residues. The germline V and J ends were trimmed by 0 bases and 7 bases, with 16 bases remaining between them. The germline V gene encodes CDR1 MGHRA and CDR2 YSYEKL. CDR3 loop: CASSQDKQVLREQYF. CDR3 sequence (DNA): TGCGCCAGCAGCCAAGATAAACAGGTCCTACGAGAGCAGTACTTC.

The CDR3 loop is CASSITRQQVLKEAFF. The CDR3 coding sequence is TGTGCCAGTAGTATCACCCGACAGCAGGTATTGAAGGAGGCTTTCTTT. The rearrangement joins TRBV19 to TRBJ1-1; tentative D call: TRBD1 (5 bases). This CDR3 comprises 16 residues. With 3 bases removed from V and 11 bases from J, the gap between germline ends came to 25 bases. Germline loops: CDR1 LNHDA, CDR2 SQIVND (reference sequence).

V gene TRBV19 combines with J gene TRBJ2-1; 11 positions agree with TRBD2. This CDR3 has 15 amino acids. J lost 2 bases, V lost 6 bases, and 3 bases had no gene match. Germline V gene data show CDR1 as LNHDA and CDR2 as SQIVND (reference sequence). DNA for the CDR3: TGTGCCAGTAGCACTAGCGGGAGCGCCTACAATGAGCAGTTCTTC. This sequence encodes CASSTSGSAYNEQFF.

V is TRBV6-4 and J is TRBJ2-1; 12 bases are shared with TRBD2. Trimming took 4 bases from V and 4 from J; bases not matched to a gene: 5. The germline V gene encodes CDR1 MRHNA and CDR2 SNTAGT. CDR3 length: 16 amino acids. The CDR3 DNA reads as TGTGCCAGCAGTGGACTAGCGGGAGTAGGATACAATGAGCAGTTCTTC. Translation: CASSGLAGVGYNEQFF.

This sequence joins TRBV9 and TRBJ2-2; D is perhaps TRBD1 (5 bases). The ends were cut back, 2 bases at V and 0 bases at J, with 8 bases in the middle. Germline assignment: CDR1 SGDLS and CDR2 YYNGEE. The CDR3 has 15 residues. The CDR3: CASSVSGSNTGELFF. The DNA of the CDR3 is TGTGCCAGCAGCGTTTCAGGGTCGAACACCGGGGAGCTGTTTTTT.

This rearrangement joins TRBV6-1 to TRBJ2-6, with 7 bases fitting TRBD1. The length of the CDR3 is 17 residues. The germline gives CDR1 MNHNS, CDR2 SASEGT. Trimming cost V 3 bases and J 7 bases; bases outside gene matches: 12. CDR3 sequence: CASSDRDSAIGANVLTF. CDR3 coding DNA: TGTGCCAGCAGTGACCGGGACAGTGCGATTGGAGCCAACGTCCTGACTTTC.

The rearrangement links TRBV14 to TRBJ1-2; D is uncertain. This CDR3 region has 14 residues. V lost 4 bases, J lost 0 bases, and 9 bases lay in between. CDR1 SGHDN and CDR2 FVKESK come from the germline V gene. CDR3 in amino acids: CASSRTVANYGYTF. CDR3 DNA: TGTGCCAGCAGCCGCACCGTAGCTAACTATGGCTACACCTTC. Looking up the rest from reference TRBV14 and TRBJ1-2 gives the full variable domain: EAGVTQFPSHSVIEKGQTVTLRCDPISGHDNLYWYRRVMGKEIKFLLHFVKESKQDESGMPNNRFLAERTGGTYSTLKVQPAELEDSGVYFCASSRTVANYGYTFGSGTRLTVV.

The V gene is TRBV29-1, the J gene TRBJ1-1; TRBD1 matches 9 bases. Germline CDR1 is SQVTM and CDR2 is ANQGSEA. The CDR3 runs to 19 residues. V was pared by 2 bases and J by 1 base, with 17 bases of the junction left unmatched. CDR3 region: CSVEYWDREVVGENTEAFF. DNA of the CDR3: TGCAGCGTTGAATACTGGGACAGGGAAGTAGTAGGGGAGAACACTGAAGCTTTCTTT.

This clone was counted between two and nine times. The sample has other DNA sequences that encode this CDR3 too. The gene calls are TRBV7-2 and TRBJ2-7; D uncertain. The CDR3 totals 12 residues. The germline V and J ends were trimmed by 5 bases and 0 bases, with 5 bases remaining between them. CDR1 and CDR2 from the germline V gene are SGHTA and FQGNSA. The CDR3 is CASSLSSYEQYF. Written as DNA, the CDR3 is TGTGCCAGCAGCCTGAGCTCCTACGAGCAGTACTTC.

The CDR3 DNA reads as TGTGCCAGCAGCCAGGGACAGGGGCCGTATCAGCCCCAGCATTTT. It codes for CASSQGQGPYQPQHF. The chain recombines TRBV2 with TRBJ1-5; TRBD1 aligns across 10 bases. Trimming removed 6 bases from V and 5 bases from J; junction bases left unmatched: 7. CDR3 size: 15 residues. CDR1 is SNHLY, CDR2 FYNNEI, per germline.

This chain connects TRBV6-5 to TRBJ1-5; D is possibly TRBD1 (6 bases). CDR1 is MNHEY, CDR2 SVGAGI, per germline. Trimming stripped 4 bases from V and 11 bases from J, with 9 bases between. CDR3 size: 11 residues. The CDR3 bases are TGTGCCAGCAGTTTCAGGGGTACCCAGCATTTT. Amino acid sequence: CASSFRGTQHF.

This clone was recorded a few times. The rearrangement joins TRBV9 to TRBJ1-2, with 7 bases lining up with TRBD1. Looked up from germline, CDR1 is SGDLS and CDR2 is YYNGEE. J gave up 8 bases and V 3 bases, and 7 bases lay outside the gene matches. The CDR3 consists of 13 residues. This CDR3 is CASSAQGVRGYTF. CDR3 DNA: TGTGCCAGCAGCGCCCAGGGGGTGCGGGGCTACACCTTC.

The J gene is TRBJ1-1, the V gene TRBV5-4; D gene unclear. V gave up 10 bases and J gave up 3 bases, with 16 bases separating them. Germline V CDR1 and CDR2: SGHNT, YYREEE (reference sequence). The CDR3 sequence is 13 residues long. CDR3 sequence (DNA): TGTGCCTGTAATACGGAGCGGGACACTGAAGCTTTCTTT. As protein: CACNTERDTEAFF.

This clone came up a few times. The chain carries TRBV7-9 and TRBJ2-7; D call uncertain. The germline V gene has CDR1 SEHNR and CDR2 FQNEAQ (reference sequence). Trimming shortened V by 4 bases and J by 3 bases, and 10 bases separated the two germline ends. CDR3 size: 13 residues. The CDR3 reads CASSSYGGYEQYF. In nucleotides, the CDR3 is TGTGCCAGCAGCTCATATGGCGGCTACGAGCAGTACTTC.

Only one count was recorded for this clone. This sequence joins TRBV9 and TRBJ2-3; 8 nucleotides match TRBD2. Per germline, CDR1 SGDLS and CDR2 YYNGEE. The CDR3 extends over 16 amino acids. The V and J ends lost 0 bases and 4 bases, in that order; junction bases with no gene match: 7. The CDR3 DNA reads TGTGCCAGCAGCGTAGAGGTAGCGGGGTGGCCAGATACGCAGTATTTT. This codes for CASSVEVAGWPDTQYF.

The chain recombines TRBV7-9 with TRBJ2-7, with D perhaps TRBD2 (7 bases). CDR1 SEHNR and CDR2 FQNEAQ come from the germline V gene (reference sequence). The CDR3 loop spans 14 amino acids. Trimming stripped 5 bases from V and 3 bases from J, with 14 bases between. The DNA of the CDR3 is TGTGCCAGCAGCCTTAGGGGGGGTTTCTACGAGCAGTACTTC. Protein: CASSLRGGFYEQYF.

This clone was found a few times. The chain carries TRBV27 and TRBJ1-6, with 9 bases lining up with TRBD1. Germline V gene data show CDR1 as MNHEY and CDR2 as SMNVEV (reference sequence). V dropped 6 bases and J dropped 7; count of bases not matched to a gene: 7. The CDR3 has 15 amino acids. The CDR3 nucleotides are TGTGCCAGCAGCCCGACAGGGGGTGCGAATTCACCCCTCCACTTT. Residues: CASSPTGGANSPLHF.

This clone occurred a few times. V gene TRBV9 combines with J gene TRBJ2-7, with D perhaps matching TRBD1 (6 bases). The CDR3 contains 13 residues. Between the trimmed V and J ends, which lost 7 bases and 3 bases, there was a span of 14 bases. CDR1 and CDR2 from the germline V gene are SGDLS and YYNGEE. The CDR3 sequence is CASSRTEDYEQYF. As DNA, the CDR3 is TGTGCCAGCTCGAGGACAGAGGACTACGAGCAGTACTTC. The full variable domain, completed using reference TRBV9 and TRBJ2-7, is DSGVTQTPKHLITATGQRVTLRCSPRSGDLSVYWYQQSLDQGLQFLIQYYNGEERAKGNILERFSAQQFPDLHSELNLSSLELGDSALYFCASSRTEDYEQYFGPGTRLTVT.

In this sample, this clone turned up a few times. The chain joins TRBV2 to TRBJ1-3; TRBD1 agrees at 9 bases. The V gene's germline CDR1 is SNHLY and CDR2 FYNNEI. The length of the CDR3 is 18 residues. V was clipped by 0 bases and J by 0 bases; unmatched bases: 6. The CDR3 is CASSEAWGQGFSGNTIYF. The CDR3 DNA reads TGTGCCAGCAGTGAAGCGTGGGGACAGGGCTTCTCTGGAAACACCATATATTTT.

V usage is TRBV28 and J usage is TRBJ2-7; D is perhaps TRBD1 (6 bases). The length of the CDR3 is 12 residues. Germline V gene data show CDR1 as MDHEN and CDR2 as SYDVKM. Trimming removed 7 bases at V and 4 bases at J, with 11 bases between. In DNA, the CDR3 is TGTGCCAGCAACACAGGGTGGTACGAGCAGTACTTC. This gives the protein CASNTGWYEQYF.

The chain employs TRBV4-2 and TRBJ1-2; 11 bases agree with TRBD1. Trimming at V came to 4 bases and at J to 5 bases, leaving 6 bases not matched to a gene. This CDR3 region has 15 residues. CDR1 LGHNA and CDR2 YNFKEQ come from the germline V gene. The CDR3 nucleotides are TGTGCCAGCAGCCCGGGACAGGGGGGACAGTATGGCTACACCTTC. It specifies CASSPGQGGQYGYTF.

V gene TRBV15 combines with J gene TRBJ2-3, with 7 bases aligning to TRBD2. Germline loops: CDR1 LNHNV, CDR2 YYDKDF (reference sequence). After removal of 4 bases from V and 5 bases from J, the junction contained 9 bases not matched to a gene. CDR3 length: 15 amino acids. CDR3 region: CATSTLGTSEDTQYF. Written as DNA, the CDR3 is TGTGCCACCAGCACCCTAGGAACTAGCGAAGATACGCAGTATTTT.

The sample holds a few counts of this clone. V is TRBV5-1 and J is TRBJ2-7; maybe TRBD2 (5 bases). Looked up from germline, CDR1 is SGHRS and CDR2 is YFSETQ. V shed 0 bases and J shed 2 bases, with 9 bases lying between them. CDR3 length: 14 residues. For the CDR3, the DNA is TGCGCCAGCAGCTTGGTTCTAGCCGCCTACGAGCAGTACTTC. Translating gives CASSLVLAAYEQYF.